A selection of T cell receptor beta chains follows, all from one sample in a study of siplizumab effects on memory and regulatory T cells. The repertoire was sequenced with immunoSEQ multiplex PCR; TCRdb's copy has only in-frame clones and lacks some. In the table there are about 100,000 clones, about 93% of which are singletons. Sequencing input: CD4+ T cells sorted from blood. The receptors were sampled from a human donor in good health. The CDR3 runs from the conserved cysteine through the conserved F or W. A D gene is named only where the DNA matches it firmly. Where a row states a size, it is once, few, many or the class of an expanded clone; other rows omit it.

J: TRBJ2-1; size: NA; D: NA; V: TRBV7-6; CDR3: CASSHGAAYNEQFF; DNA: TGTGCCAGCAGCCACGGAGCGGCCTACAATGAGCAGTTCTTC
J: TRBJ2-4; size: NA; D: NA; V: TRBV29-1; CDR3: CSFRVRDIQYF; DNA: TGCAGCTTCAGGGTGAGGGACATTCAGTACTTC
J: TRBJ1-1; size: NA; D: NA; V: TRBV7-3; CDR3: CASRASANTEAFF; DNA: TGTGCCAGCAGGGCGTCGGCAAACACTGAAGCTTTCTTT
J: TRBJ1-2; size: NA; D: NA; V: TRBV19; CDR3: CASSIAGYGYTF; DNA: TGTGCCAGTAGTATTGCAGGGTATGGCTACACCTTC
J: TRBJ2-3; size: NA; D: TRBD1; V: TRBV18; CDR3: CASSPLGTGGKDTQYF; DNA: TGTGCCAGCTCACCATTGGGGACAGGGGGCAAAGATACGCAGTATTTT
J: TRBJ1-5; size: few; D: NA; V: TRBV2; CDR3: CASSEGFNQPQHF; DNA: TGTGCCAGCAGCGAGGGCTTCAATCAGCCCCAGCATTTT
J: TRBJ1-1; size: NA; D: NA; V: TRBV28; CDR3: CASVLGTNTEAFF; DNA: TGTGCCAGCGTCTTAGGCACGAACACTGAAGCTTTCTTT
J: TRBJ2-5; size: medium-sized; D: TRBD2; V: TRBV11-2; CDR3: CASSLELAGGDAETQYF; DNA: TGTGCCAGCAGCTTAGAACTAGCGGGAGGGGACGCGGAGACCCAGTACTTC
J: TRBJ2-3; size: NA; D: TRBD2; V: TRBV28; CDR3: CASSSSLAGGGDTQYF; DNA: TGTGCCAGCAGTTCGAGTCTAGCGGGAGGGGGAGATACGCAGTATTTT
J: TRBJ2-7; size: NA; D: TRBD2; V: TRBV4-1; CDR3: CASSHEMGLALNEQYF; DNA: TGCGCCAGCAGCCACGAAATGGGACTAGCTCTGAACGAGCAGTACTTC
J: TRBJ1-5; size: NA; D: NA; V: TRBV5-1; CDR3: CASSLGGPDSNQPQHF; DNA: TGCGCCAGCAGCTTGGGGGGTCCGGACAGCAATCAGCCCCAGCATTTT
J: TRBJ2-7; size: NA; D: NA; V: TRBV4-1; CDR3: CASSQTGPQYF; DNA: TGCGCCAGCAGCCAAACCGGTCCCCAGTACTTC
J: TRBJ2-5; size: NA; D: TRBD1; V: TRBV7-9; CDR3: CASSKQGGTQYF; DNA: TGTGCCAGCAGCAAACAGGGGGGTACCCAGTACTTC
J: TRBJ1-2; size: NA; D: NA; V: TRBV29-1; CDR3: CSVENGPANNYGYTF; DNA: TGCAGCGTTGAAAACGGGCCAGCAAATAACTATGGCTACACCTTC
J: TRBJ1-3; size: NA; D: NA; V: TRBV5-1; CDR3: CASSLDRSGNTIYF; DNA: TGCGCCAGCAGCCTGGACAGATCTGGAAACACCATATATTTT
J: TRBJ1-1; size: NA; D: NA; V: TRBV14; CDR3: CASSPGAGAEAFF; DNA: TGTGCCAGCAGCCCGGGGGCGGGGGCTGAAGCTTTCTTT
J: TRBJ1-2; size: NA; D: NA; V: TRBV11-2; CDR3: CASSRSFGGYEGYTF; DNA: TGTGCCAGCAGCCGATCCTTTGGGGGATACGAGGGCTACACCTTC
J: TRBJ1-1; size: NA; D: NA; V: TRBV2; CDR3: CASRRGGTEAFF; DNA: TGTGCCAGCAGGAGGGGGGGAACTGAAGCTTTCTTT
J: TRBJ1-1; size: NA; D: NA; V: TRBV9; CDR3: CASSAAGSLASGAFF; DNA: TGTGCCAGCAGCGCAGCCGGGTCCCTCGCTTCGGGGGCTTTCTTT
J: TRBJ1-4; size: NA; D: NA; V: TRBV25-1; CDR3: CASRDHRGTGEKLFF; DNA: TGTGCCAGCAGGGATCATCGGGGTACGGGGGAAAAACTGTTTTTT
J: TRBJ1-4; size: NA; D: TRBD1; V: TRBV2; CDR3: CASRGQGIEKLFF; DNA: TGTGCCAGCAGGGGACAGGGAATTGAAAAACTGTTTTTT
J: TRBJ1-1; size: NA; D: TRBD1; V: TRBV9; CDR3: CASSARDRTEAFF; DNA: TGTGCCAGCAGCGCCCGGGACAGAACTGAAGCTTTCTTT
J: TRBJ1-4; size: NA; D: NA; V: TRBV29-1; CDR3: CSVSRDPTNEKLFF; DNA: TGCAGCGTTTCAAGAGACCCAACTAATGAAAAACTGTTTTTT
J: TRBJ2-2; size: NA; D: TRBD2; V: TRBV7-3; CDR3: CASSSALATGELFF; DNA: TGTGCCAGCAGCTCCGCACTAGCGACCGGGGAGCTGTTTTTT
J: TRBJ2-3; size: NA; D: TRBD2; V: TRBV5-8; CDR3: CASPTSGRFTDTQYF; DNA: TGTGCCAGCCCTACTAGCGGGAGGTTCACAGATACGCAGTATTTT
J: TRBJ2-1; size: NA; D: TRBD1; V: TRBV15; CDR3: CATSRDIRKGTGDDNEQFF; DNA: TGTGCCACCAGCAGAGATATTCGAAAAGGGACAGGGGACGACAATGAGCAGTTCTTC
J: TRBJ1-1; size: once; D: NA; V: TRBV19; CDR3: CASSIWRNTEAFF; DNA: TGTGCCAGTAGTATTTGGAGGAACACTGAAGCTTTCTTT
J: TRBJ2-1; size: NA; D: NA; V: TRBV6-1; CDR3: CAIQGSWSSYNEQFF; DNA: TGTGCCATCCAGGGGTCGTGGAGCTCCTACAATGAGCAGTTCTTC
J: TRBJ2-2; size: NA; D: NA; V: TRBV29-1; CDR3: CSVSRGNTGELFF; DNA: TGCAGCGTTTCCAGGGGGAACACCGGGGAGCTGTTTTTT
J: TRBJ1-1; size: NA; D: NA; V: TRBV10-3; CDR3: CAIRPGQMNTEAFF; DNA: TGTGCCATCAGACCGGGACAAATGAACACTGAAGCTTTCTTT
J: TRBJ2-5; size: NA; D: TRBD1; V: TRBV27; CDR3: CASSTRDRGRKETQYF; DNA: TGTGCCAGCAGTACGAGGGACAGGGGGAGAAAAGAGACCCAGTACTTC
J: TRBJ1-1; size: NA; D: NA; V: TRBV30; CDR3: CAWSVGPMNTEAFF; DNA: TGTGCCTGGAGTGTAGGTCCGATGAACACTGAAGCTTTCTTT
J: TRBJ1-1; size: NA; D: NA; V: TRBV6-1; CDR3: CASGETGLNTEAFF; DNA: TGTGCCAGCGGGGAAACAGGACTGAACACTGAAGCTTTCTTT
J: TRBJ2-7; size: NA; D: TRBD1; V: TRBV6-5; CDR3: CASSYPGQAYYEQYF; DNA: TGTGCCAGCAGTTACCCGGGACAGGCGTACTACGAGCAGTACTTC
J: TRBJ2-2; size: NA; D: NA; V: TRBV19; CDR3: CASLGGRTGELFF; DNA: TGTGCCAGTCTGGGGGGTAGAACCGGGGAGCTGTTTTTT
J: TRBJ2-5; size: NA; D: NA; V: TRBV15; CDR3: CATSRDRRAETQYF; DNA: TGTGCCACCAGCAGAGATCGTCGGGCAGAGACCCAGTACTTC
J: TRBJ2-7; size: NA; D: NA; V: TRBV28; CDR3: CASSTTGSGMAYEQYF; DNA: TGTGCCAGCAGTACCACCGGGTCCGGTATGGCCTACGAGCAGTACTTC
J: TRBJ2-1; size: NA; D: TRBD1; V: TRBV30; CDR3: CAWAIDRGHEQFF; DNA: TGTGCCTGGGCTATCGACAGGGGGCATGAGCAGTTCTTC
J: TRBJ1-1; size: NA; D: NA; V: TRBV5-6; CDR3: CASSPRGRSMNTEAFF; DNA: TGTGCCAGCAGCCCTCGTGGGCGATCCATGAACACTGAAGCTTTCTTT
J: TRBJ2-1; size: NA; D: TRBD2; V: TRBV6-5; CDR3: CASREGLAGGEQFF; DNA: TGTGCCAGCAGGGAGGGACTAGCGGGAGGTGAGCAGTTCTTC
J: TRBJ1-1; size: once; D: NA; V: TRBV5-6; CDR3: CASSYGVGFTNTEAFF; DNA: TGTGCCAGCAGCTATGGGGTAGGGTTCACGAACACTGAAGCTTTCTTT
J: TRBJ2-1; size: NA; D: TRBD2; V: TRBV27; CDR3: CASSRLAPSEQFF; DNA: TGTGCCAGCAGTAGACTAGCCCCAAGTGAGCAGTTCTTC
J: TRBJ1-5; size: NA; D: TRBD1; V: TRBV27; CDR3: CASSFGGKQGMGNQPQHF; DNA: TGTGCCAGCAGTTTCGGGGGAAAACAGGGGATGGGGAATCAGCCCCAGCATTTT
J: TRBJ2-3; size: NA; D: NA; V: TRBV28; CDR3: CASSLSYTATQYF; DNA: TGTGCCAGCAGTTTATCGTATACGGCTACGCAGTATTTT
J: TRBJ1-2; size: many; D: TRBD1; V: TRBV19; CDR3: CASSTHRGKGGYTF; DNA: TGTGCCAGTAGTACACACAGGGGGAAGGGTGGCTACACCTTC
J: TRBJ2-2; size: NA; D: NA; V: TRBV5-1; CDR3: CASTSSGELFF; DNA: TGCGCCAGCACTTCTTCAGGGGAGCTGTTTTTT
J: TRBJ2-3; size: NA; D: NA; V: TRBV6-5; CDR3: CASPAGITDTQYF; DNA: TGTGCCAGCCCGGCGGGTATCACAGATACGCAGTATTTT